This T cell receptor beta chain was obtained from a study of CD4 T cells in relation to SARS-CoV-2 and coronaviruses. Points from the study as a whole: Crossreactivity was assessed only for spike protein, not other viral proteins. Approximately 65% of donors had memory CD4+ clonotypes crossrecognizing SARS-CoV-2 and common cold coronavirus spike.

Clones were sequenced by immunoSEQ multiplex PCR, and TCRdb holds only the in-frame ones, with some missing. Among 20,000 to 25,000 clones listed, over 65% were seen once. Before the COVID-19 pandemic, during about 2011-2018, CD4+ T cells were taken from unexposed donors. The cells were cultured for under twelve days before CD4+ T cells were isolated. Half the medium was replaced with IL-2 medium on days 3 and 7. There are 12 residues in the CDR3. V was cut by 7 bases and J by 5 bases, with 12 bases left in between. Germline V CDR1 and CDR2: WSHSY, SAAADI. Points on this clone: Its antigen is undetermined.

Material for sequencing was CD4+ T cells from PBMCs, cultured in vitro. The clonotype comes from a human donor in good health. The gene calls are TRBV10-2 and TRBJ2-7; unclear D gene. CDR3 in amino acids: CASKMDSDEQYF. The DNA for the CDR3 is TGCGCCAGCAAGATGGATAGTGACGAGCAGTACTTC.